This T cell receptor beta chain was recorded in a study of regulatory T cells in long-lasting Graves disease. Whole-study context: Newly diagnosed Graves' patients had under 3 months of antithyroid drugs. Study-level results: Persistent Graves' cases showed lower TCR diversity than newly diagnosed cases. Favoring TRBV28, TRBJ1-2 and TRBJ2-5 was a feature seen in persistent disease.

Time point meaning: newly diagnosed GD, antithyroid drugs for less than 3 months. The TCR library was made from RNA extracted from PBMCs. EDTA tubes received nine milliliters of collected peripheral blood. HTBI primers from iRepertoire and Arm-PCR of CDR3 regions yielded the TCR beta libraries. MiXCR was run by TCRdb on the multiplex PCR reads, yielding one entry per CDR3 protein. In the table there are over 200,000 distinct CDR3 sequences, approximately 20% of which are singletons. Trimming pared 2 bases from V and 2 bases from J, leaving 10 bases between. This CDR3 contains 15 residues. Germline V gene sequence: CDR1 SGHTA, CDR2 FQGNSA. This clonotype was found many times. The antigen is undetermined.

The receptor comes from a female donor with Graves disease. Sequenced here: peripheral blood mononuclear cells (PBMCs), sampled at new diagnosis, from a patient treated with antithyroid drugs. This chain uses TRBV7-2 with TRBJ1-3; D perhaps matches TRBD1 (6 bases). CDR3 sequence: CASSLMGQTGNTIYF. The CDR3 DNA follows: TGTGCCAGCAGCTTAATGGGACAAACTGGAAACACCATATATTTT.